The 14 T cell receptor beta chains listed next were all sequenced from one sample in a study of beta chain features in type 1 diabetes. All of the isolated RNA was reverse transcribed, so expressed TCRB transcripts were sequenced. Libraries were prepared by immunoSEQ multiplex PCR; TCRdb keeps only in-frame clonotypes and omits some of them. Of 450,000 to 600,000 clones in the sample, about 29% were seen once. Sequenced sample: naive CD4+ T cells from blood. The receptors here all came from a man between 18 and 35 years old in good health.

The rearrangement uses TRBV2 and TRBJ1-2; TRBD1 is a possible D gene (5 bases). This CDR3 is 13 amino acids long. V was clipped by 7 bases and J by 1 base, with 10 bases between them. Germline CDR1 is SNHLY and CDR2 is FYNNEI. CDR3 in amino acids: CASTADSNYGYTF. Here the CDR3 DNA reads TGTGCCAGCACTGCCGACAGTAACTATGGCTACACCTTC. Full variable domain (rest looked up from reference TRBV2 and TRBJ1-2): EPEVTQTPSHQVTQMGQEVILRCVPISNHLYFYWYRQILGQKVEFLVSFYNNEISEKSEIFDDQFSVERPDGSNFTLKIRSTKLEDSAMYFCASTADSNYGYTFGSGTRLTVV.

CDR3 loop: CASSPSIASEEQYF. The CDR3 DNA reads TGTGCCAGCTCGCCGTCCATTGCTAGCGAGGAGCAGTACTTC. V usage is TRBV18 and J usage is TRBJ2-7; maybe TRBD2 (6 bases). V was shortened by 6 bases and J by 7 bases, with 19 bases between the two germline ends. The V gene's germline CDR1 is KGHSH and CDR2 LQKENI. This CDR3 is built from 14 residues. The complete variable domain, with remaining parts taken from reference TRBV18 and TRBJ2-7, reads NAGVMQNPRHLVRRRGQEARLRCSPMKGHSHVYWYRQLPEEGLKFMVYLQKENIIDESGMPKERFSAEFPKEGPSILRIQQVVRGDSAAYFCASSPSIASEEQYFGPGTRLTVT.

CDR3 in DNA: TGTGCCATCAGCCGGGACAATCCCTACGAGCAGTACTTC. It is translated as CAISRDNPYEQYF. V usage is TRBV10-3 and J usage is TRBJ2-7, with D possibly TRBD1 on 6 matching bases. V shed 6 bases and J shed 2 bases, with 11 bases lying between them. Germline CDR1 and CDR2: ENHRY and SYGVKD. The CDR3 spans 13 residues.

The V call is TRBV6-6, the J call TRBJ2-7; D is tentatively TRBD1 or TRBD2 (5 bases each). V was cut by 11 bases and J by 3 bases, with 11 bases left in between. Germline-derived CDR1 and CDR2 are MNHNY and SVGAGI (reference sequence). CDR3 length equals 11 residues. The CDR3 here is CAGGQGYEQYF. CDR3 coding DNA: TGTGCCGGCGGGCAGGGCTACGAGCAGTACTTC.

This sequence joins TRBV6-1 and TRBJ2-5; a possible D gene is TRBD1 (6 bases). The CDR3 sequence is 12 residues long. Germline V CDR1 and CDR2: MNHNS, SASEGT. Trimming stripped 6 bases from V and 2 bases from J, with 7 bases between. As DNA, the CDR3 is TGTGCCAGCAGGGACAGACAAGAGACCCAGTACTTC. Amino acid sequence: CASRDRQETQYF.

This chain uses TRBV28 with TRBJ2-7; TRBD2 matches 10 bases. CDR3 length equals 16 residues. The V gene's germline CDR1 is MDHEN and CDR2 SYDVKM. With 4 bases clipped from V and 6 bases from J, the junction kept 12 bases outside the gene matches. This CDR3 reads CASSWASSGRPREQYF. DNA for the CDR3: TGTGCCAGCAGTTGGGCCTCTAGCGGGAGACCTCGCGAGCAGTACTTC. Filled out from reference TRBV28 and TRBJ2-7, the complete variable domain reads DVKVTQSSRYLVKRTGEKVFLECVQDMDHENMFWYRQDPGLGLRLIYFSYDVKMKEKGDIPEGYSVSREKKERFSLILESASTNQTSMYLCASSWASSGRPREQYFGPGTRLTVT.

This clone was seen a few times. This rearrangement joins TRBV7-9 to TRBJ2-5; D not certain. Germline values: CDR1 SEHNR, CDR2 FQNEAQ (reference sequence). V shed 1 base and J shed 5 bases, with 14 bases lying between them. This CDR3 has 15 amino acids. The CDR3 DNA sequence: TGTGCCAGCAGCTTAGACTACGGCCGCTGGGAGACCCAGTACTTC. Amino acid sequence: CASSLDYGRWETQYF.

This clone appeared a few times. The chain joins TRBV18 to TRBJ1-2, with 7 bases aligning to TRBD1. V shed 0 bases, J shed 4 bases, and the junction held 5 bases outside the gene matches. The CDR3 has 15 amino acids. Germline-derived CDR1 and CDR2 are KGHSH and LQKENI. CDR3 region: CASSPPTGAIYGYTF. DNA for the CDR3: TGTGCCAGCTCACCACCCACAGGGGCAATCTATGGCTACACCTTC. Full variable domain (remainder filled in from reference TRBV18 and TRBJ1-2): NAGVMQNPRHLVRRRGQEARLRCSPMKGHSHVYWYRQLPEEGLKFMVYLQKENIIDESGMPKERFSAEFPKEGPSILRIQQVVRGDSAAYFCASSPPTGAIYGYTFGSGTRLTVV.

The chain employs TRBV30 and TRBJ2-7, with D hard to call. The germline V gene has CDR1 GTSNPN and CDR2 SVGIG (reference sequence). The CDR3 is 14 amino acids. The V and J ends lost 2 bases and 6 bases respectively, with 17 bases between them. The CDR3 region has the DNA TGTGCCTGGAGTACCCGAAAGACGAACTCCGAGCAGTACTTC. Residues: CAWSTRKTNSEQYF. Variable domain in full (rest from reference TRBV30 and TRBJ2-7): SQTIHQWPATLVQPVGSPLSLECTVEGTSNPNLYWYRQAAGRGLQLLFYSVGIGQISSEVPQNLSASRPQDRQFILSSKKLLLSDSGFYLCAWSTRKTNSEQYFGPGTRLTVT.

The CDR3 spells CAWSMGRGDTQYF. The CDR3 bases are TGTGCCTGGAGTATGGGCCGGGGAGATACGCAGTATTTT. V and J are TRBV30 and TRBJ2-3; perhaps TRBD2 as D (5 bases). Germline lookup yields CDR1 GTSNPN and CDR2 SVGIG (reference sequence). This CDR3 is built from 13 residues. Trimming pared 2 bases from V and 5 bases from J, leaving 11 bases between.

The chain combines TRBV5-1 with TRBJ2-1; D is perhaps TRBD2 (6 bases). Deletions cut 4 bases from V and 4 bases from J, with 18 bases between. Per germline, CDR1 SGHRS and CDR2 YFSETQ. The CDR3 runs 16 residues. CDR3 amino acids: CASSPLGTGTYNEQFF. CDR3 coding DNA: TGCGCCAGCAGCCCTCTAGGGACGGGGACTTACAATGAGCAGTTCTTC.

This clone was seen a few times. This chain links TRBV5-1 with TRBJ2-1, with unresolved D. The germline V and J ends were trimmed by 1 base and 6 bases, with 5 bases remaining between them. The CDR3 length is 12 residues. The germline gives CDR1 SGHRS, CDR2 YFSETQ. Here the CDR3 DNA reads TGCGCCAGCAGCTTGCAGGCCAATGAGCAGTTCTTC. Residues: CASSLQANEQFF.

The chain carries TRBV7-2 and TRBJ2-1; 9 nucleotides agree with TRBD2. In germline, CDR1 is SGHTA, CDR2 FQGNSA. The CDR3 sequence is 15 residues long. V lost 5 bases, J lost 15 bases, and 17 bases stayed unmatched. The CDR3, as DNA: TGTGCCAGCAGCCCACACTGGTCGGTAGCGGGAGTGTTGTTCTTC. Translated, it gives CASSPHWSVAGVLFF.

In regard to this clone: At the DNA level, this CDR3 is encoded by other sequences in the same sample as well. Written as DNA, the CDR3 is TGTGCCAGCAGTTCAGACAGGGCCTACGAGCAGTACTTC. Protein sequence: CASSSDRAYEQYF. The V gene is TRBV6-5, the J gene TRBJ2-7; TRBD1 aligns across 7 bases. V gave up 4 bases and J gave up 2 bases; unmatched junction bases: 2. Germline V lookup: CDR1 MNHEY, CDR2 SVGAGI. The CDR3 spans 13 residues.